This T cell receptor (beta chain) is from a study of early T cells in non-severe SARS-CoV-2 infection. At the level of the study: Unpaired chains resulted from sequencing bulk RNA of unsorted whole blood.

This clonotype was observed a handful of times. As yet, its antigen is unknown. Findings of the study overall: Reliance on VDJdb matching favored anti-spike CD8 responses; private and CD4 specificities were missed.

Attachment of unique molecular identifiers to individual cDNA molecules was performed. MiXCR, run by TCRdb on the 5' RACE reads, gives a single entry per CDR3 protein. The data show 75,000 to 80,000 distinct CDR3 sequences, 10% to 12% seen once. CDR3 length: 14 residues. Germline V CDR1 and CDR2: SGHNT, YENEEA. The germline V and J ends were trimmed by 5 bases and 2 bases, with 12 bases remaining between them. Sequenced material: whole blood, taken at baseline. This TCR was sampled from an adult who was a healthcare worker with PCR-confirmed SARS-CoV-2 infection or an uninfected control (not recorded which). The rearrangement joins TRBV11-3 to TRBJ1-1; D unclear. The CDR3 loop is CASSPGGVNTEAFF. CDR3 bases: TGTGCCAGCAGCCCTGGAGGAGTCAACACTGAAGCTTTCTTT. Supplemented by reference TRBV11-3 and TRBJ1-1, the full variable domain reads EAGVVQSPRYKIIEKKQPVAFWCNPISGHNTLYWYLQNLGQGPELLIRYENEEAVDDSQLPKDRFSAERLKGVDSTLKIQPAELGDSAVYLCASSPGGVNTEAFFGQGTRLTVV.